This TCR beta chain was obtained from a study of blood T cells in healthy people across ages. Study-wide points: Significant beta diversity loss was already apparent by age roughly 40, declining roughly linearly. CMV status of donors was unknown, possibly confounding expanded clonotype changes.

A remark on this clonotype: The antigen remains unidentified.

The draw of peripheral blood yielded approximately 11 milliliters from each donor. Primers used in a second PCR of roughly 6 to 11 cycles were a sample-barcoded 5' primer and a J-beta primer mix. Each sample yielded at least 2.5 million CDR3-containing paired-end reads. TCRdb processed the 5' RACE reads anew with MiXCR; each CDR3 protein has one entry. The table includes 1,800,000 or so distinct CDR3 sequences, about 39% detected once. Trimming removed 1 base at V and 2 bases at J, with 13 bases between. The CDR3 length is 16 residues. The germline V gene has CDR1 LGHNA and CDR2 YNFKEQ. This TCR was sampled from a human donor in good health. The rearrangement uses TRBV4-2 and TRBJ2-3; D is undetermined. The sequenced sample consisted of blood. The CDR3, as DNA: TGTGCCAGCAGCCAAGGAGGCGAAGGTTACACAGATACGCAGTATTTT. Translated, it gives CASSQGGEGYTDTQYF.